This is a list of T cell receptor beta chains from one sample in a study of T cells in Graves' hyperthyroidism and ophthalmopathy. TCRdb redid the calling of the multiplex PCR reads with MiXCR, one entry per CDR3 protein. The sample has around 420,000 distinct CDR3 sequences, approximately 15% seen once; the top ten hold 7.5% to 9%. What was sequenced was blood. The origin of the receptors is a woman aged 18 to 35 with Graves' hyperthyroidism. CDR3s leave out the opening cysteine and the closing phenylalanine or tryptophan. Clone size is not always given. Where it is, it says once, few, many or a class for expanded clones.

v_gene	abundance	j_gene	CDR3aa
TRBV6-1	few	TRBJ2-3	ASSIAGATDTQY
TRBV6-6	many	TRBJ2-7	ASSYSNRRAEQY
TRBV4-1	few	TRBJ2-5	ASSQDGGSGEVQTQY
TRBV6-1	NA	TRBJ2-3	ASSQTRRRGSGTDTQY
TRBV28	many	TRBJ2-1	ASCLSGGVTEQF
TRBV2	many	TRBJ1-5	ASSEEGNQPQH
TRBV18	NA	TRBJ2-7	ASSPVSGQASTYEQY
TRBV15	many	TRBJ2-5	ATSRDFQETQY
TRBV15	NA	TRBJ2-3	ATSRGTTSGPTDTQY
TRBV5-1	NA	TRBJ1-2	ASSFALTGTGRYGYT
TRBV29-1	NA	TRBJ1-2	SVEVWRGAGYT
TRBV7-9	many	TRBJ2-3	ASSLGVTVNTDTQY
TRBV11-3	NA	TRBJ2-3	ASSLDFSGGQGADTQY
TRBV6-1	many	TRBJ1-5	ASTPGGLGNQPQH